This TCR beta chain originates from a study (dated by TCRdb to the mid-2010s). Concerning the study at large: The study tested whether tumor-infiltrating Tregs in breast cancer are recruited from blood Tregs or converted in situ from other CD4+ T cell subsets. Broad study findings and their caveats: Rather than covering whole repertoires, validation in the larger cohort was restricted to a single TCR beta V-J rearrangement. Tumor memory CD4+ T cell TCR gene usage clustered with blood and lymph node memory CD4+ cells and lymph node naive CD4+ cells. The greatest overlap of tumor-infiltrating Treg TCR alpha and beta sequences was with tumor naive CD4+ T cells, followed next by blood naive CD4+ T cells.

To purify naive CD4+ T cells, the Miltenyi Naive CD4+ T Cell Isolation kit was used, and CD25 microbeads served to deplete Tregs. Tregs, naive and memory CD4+ T cells from tumor, blood and ipsilateral draining lymph nodes of a handful of breast cancer patients underwent full-length TCR alpha and beta sequencing. Tumor tissue and lymph nodes obtained by ipsilateral axillary dissection were perfused with PBS, cut into small pieces and digested using collagenase I and hyaluronidase. A purity exceeding 90% was confirmed by FACS for the sorted cell populations. Full-length TCR variable regions were amplified by 5' RACE PCR using constant-region reverse primers, and then by semi-nested PCR using Nested Universal Primer A. The ReliaPrep RNA Cell Miniprep System was used to extract total RNA, which was then reverse transcribed into 5'RACE-ready cDNA with the SMARTer RACE 5'/3' Kit. Multiplex adaptors were used to barcode full-length TCR alpha and beta libraries, and the barcoded libraries were sequenced on an Illumina MiSeq. Under the source paper's analysis protocol: For each of nine subset-tissue groups, sequencing data from the five patients were combined, and the groups were compared by unsupervised clustering of TCR gene usage. The Morisita-Horn index was used to calculate repertoire similarity, with shared sequences weighted by how much each contributed to each repertoire. The public sequencing data were trimmed at Q25 with fastp and processed into clonotypes with MiXCR by TCRdb, which kept only in-frame beta chains. Rows matching on CDR3 protein sequence are summarized as one entry with the most common DNA and genes. It is TCRdb's table, rather than the study itself, that gives the V and J calls and clone size. This sample has fewer than 65,000 distinct CDR3 sequences in its table, and about 31% of those were observed once. Together, the top ten hold about 2.3% of the sample.

This clonotype has more than one count but fewer than ten. This receptor's antigen is unknown. No base quality information exists; no much larger clone differs at one position. Sequencing was carried out using tumor-infiltrating naive CD4+ T cells sorted from the breast tumor. Interpreted using the paper, the cell subset or site label stands for: naive CD4+ T cells, CD4+CD45RA+CD25-. This TCR derives from a female donor with breast cancer.

This receptor has the CDR3 CSASSAGESKEQYF. In nucleotide form, the sequence is TGCAGTGCTAGTTCAGCGGGAGAATCGAAAGAGCAGTACTTC. The chain is encoded by TRBV20-1 joined to TRBJ2-7; TRBD2 matches 8 bases in the middle. V is pruned by 3 bases and J by 7 bases, leaving 11 bases of the junction without a gene match. According to the germline V gene (reference sequence), CDR1 reads DFQATT and CDR2 reads SNEGSKA. The CDR3 sequence holds 14 residues, the cysteine and phenylalanine included. Only the CDR3 DNA is retained, 42 bases long and in frame from the first base.